This TCR beta chain was captured by sequencing in a study of regulatory T cells in long-lasting Graves disease. Background on the study: Newly diagnosed Graves' patients had taken antithyroid drugs under 3 months. Findings and limits, study-wide: Relative to newly diagnosed Graves' patients, persistent ones had lower TCR diversity.

Germline V CDR1 and CDR2: GTSNPN, SVGIG (reference sequence). This CDR3 has 14 residues. After removal of 7 bases from V and 1 base from J, the junction contained 1 base not matched to a gene. With regard to this clonotype: The antigen is not known.

Stated time point: newly diagnosed GD, antithyroid drugs for less than 3 months. Making the TCR library involved RNA that had been extracted from PBMCs. Patients were from an endocrinology department in Xi'an, China. Relying on iRepertoire HTBI primers and Arm-PCR of CDR3 regions, the team built TCR beta libraries. One entry per CDR3 protein results from TCRdb running MiXCR on the multiplex PCR reads. The sample has 540,000 or so distinct CDR3 sequences, approximately 13% seen once. These data were also reused for a study on T cells in Graves' hyperthyroidism and ophthalmopathy. That publication notes: Clinical symptoms, serum thyroxine and TRAb, thyroid ultrasound and orbital computed tomography were used for the diagnoses.

The TCR was taken from a man younger than 40 with Graves disease. The V and J genes are TRBV30 and TRBJ2-3; 14 bases map to TRBD2. The sequenced sample was peripheral blood mononuclear cells (PBMCs), obtained at new diagnosis, from a patient treated with antithyroid drugs. In DNA form, the CDR3 reads TGTGCCTTGACTAGCGGGAGGGGCACAGATACGCAGTATTTT. It yields the protein CALTSGRGTDTQYF.